The clone carrying this T cell receptor (beta chain) was recorded at least ten times. Time point: newly diagnosed GD, antithyroid drugs for less than 3 months. RNA extracted from PBMCs served as the sequencing template. Arm-PCR of CDR3 regions and iRepertoire HTBI primers were the basis on which TCR beta libraries were built. TCRdb itself ran the multiplex PCR reads through MiXCR, one entry per CDR3 protein. This sample has over 350,000 distinct CDR3 sequences, with around 15% found just once. The data derive from a study of regulatory T cells in long-lasting Graves disease. Germline V lookup: CDR1 MNHEY, CDR2 SMNVEV (reference sequence). Trimming took off 6 bases at V and 6 bases at J, with 11 bases between the two ends. This CDR3 region has 12 residues. This sample was shared with a second study, whose subject was T cells in Graves' hyperthyroidism and ophthalmopathy. That work states: A model using 13 V-J features told ophthalmopathy apart from stable hyperthyroidism.

This clonotype originated in a woman in her fifties or sixties with Graves disease. The source was peripheral blood mononuclear cells (PBMCs), collected at new diagnosis, from a patient treated with antithyroid drugs. The chain links TRBV27 to TRBJ1-2, with D uncertain. This CDR3 reads CASSSRDHGYTF. The CDR3 DNA follows: TGTGCCAGCAGCAGCCGGGATCATGGCTACACCTTC.